A selection of T cell receptor beta chains follows, all from one sample in a study of cytomegalovirus exposure and HLA in healthy donors. The protocol was immunoSEQ multiplex PCR, while the TCRdb copy is restricted to in-frame clones and leaves out a portion. The repertoire consists of roughly 190,000 clones, with less than 85% occurring once and the leading ten covering 4% to 5%. Material: PBMCs. The receptors stem from a man in his thirties or forties in good health and CMV-seropositive. Each CDR3 is given with its conserved first and last residue. Each record gives: V gene, J gene, clone size, D gene, CDR3 protein, CDR3 DNA. A D gene is named only where the DNA matches it firmly. The listing skips clone size in some rows; elsewhere it reads once, few, many or a size class.

TRBV1,TRBJ2-5,-,-,CTSSPRQETQYF,TGCACCAGCAGCCCCAGACAAGAGACCCAGTACTTC
TRBV6-5,TRBJ2-3,-,-,CASTQGSLRPQYF,TGTGCCAGCACCCAGGGGTCGCTACGGCCGCAGTATTTT
TRBV18,TRBJ2-2,-,TRBD2,CASSPLSGAGGELFF,TGTGCCAGCTCACCCCTTAGCGGGGCCGGCGGGGAGCTGTTTTTT
TRBV5-6,TRBJ2-1,-,-,CASSLGLRGPNEQFF,TGTGCCAGCAGCTTGGGACTTAGGGGTCCCAATGAGCAGTTCTTC
TRBV5-4,TRBJ2-1,-,-,CASSSRDNEQFF,TGTGCCAGCAGCTCCAGGGACAATGAGCAGTTCTTC
TRBV7-8,TRBJ2-1,-,TRBD2,CASSLDSGGSYNEQFF,TGTGCCAGCAGCTTAGACAGCGGGGGCTCCTACAATGAGCAGTTCTTC
TRBV7-2,TRBJ2-7,-,-,CASVAVGSYEQYF,TGTGCCAGCGTGGCGGTCGGCTCCTACGAGCAGTACTTC
TRBV28,TRBJ1-1,-,-,CASSLQGKRPEAFF,TGTGCCAGCAGTCTACAGGGTAAACGGCCTGAAGCTTTCTTT
TRBV6-5,TRBJ2-1,-,TRBD1,CASRHTTGGNEQFF,TGTGCCAGCAGACACACAACAGGGGGTAATGAGCAGTTCTTC
TRBV16,TRBJ2-7,-,TRBD1,CASSPGTGGFSEQYF,TGTGCCAGCAGCCCTGGGACAGGGGGCTTTTCCGAGCAGTACTTC
TRBV11-2,TRBJ1-4,-,TRBD1,CASSPRQGRNEKLFF,TGTGCCAGCAGCCCGCGACAGGGACGTAATGAAAAACTGTTTTTT
TRBV7-2,TRBJ1-5,-,-,CATSTGPDGRNQPQHF,TGTGCCACGTCTACGGGGCCAGACGGGAGAAATCAGCCCCAGCATTTT
TRBV19,TRBJ2-5,once,TRBD1,CASSILGTGKTQYF,TGTGCCAGTAGTATTTTAGGGACAGGGAAGACCCAGTACTTC
TRBV9,TRBJ1-2,once,TRBD1,CASSTGGENYGYTF,TGTGCCAGCAGTACAGGGGGCGAGAACTATGGCTACACCTTC
TRBV7-6,TRBJ2-1,-,TRBD2,CASRPGLAIHNEQFF,TGTGCCAGCAGGCCGGGACTAGCGATACACAATGAGCAGTTCTTC
TRBV18,TRBJ1-1,-,TRBD1,CASSPGPTGETEAFF,TGTGCCAGCTCACCGGGCCCGACAGGGGAGACTGAAGCTTTCTTT
TRBV5-6,TRBJ2-3,-,TRBD2,CASSRTSGGASPITQYF,TGTGCCAGCAGCCGAACTAGCGGGGGGGCCTCACCAATTACGCAGTATTTT
TRBV5-1,TRBJ2-2,once,-,CASSSRREAGELFF,TGCGCCAGCAGCTCCCGGAGGGAGGCCGGGGAGCTGTTTTTT
TRBV5-1,TRBJ2-2,once,TRBD2,CASSLALAGSGELFF,TGCGCCAGCAGCTTGGCCCTAGCGGGGTCCGGGGAGCTGTTTTTT
TRBV28,TRBJ1-2,-,-,CASSPPGQFPHGYTF,TGTGCCAGCAGCCCCCCAGGCCAGTTCCCTCATGGCTACACCTTC
TRBV18,TRBJ2-1,-,TRBD2,CASSPPSLAGNNNEQFF,TGTGCCAGCTCACCACCGTCTCTAGCGGGTAACAATAATGAGCAGTTCTTC
TRBV19,TRBJ1-3,-,-,CASSIGGAGNTIYF,TGTGCCAGTAGTATAGGTGGAGCTGGAAACACCATATATTTT
TRBV7-6,TRBJ2-1,few,TRBD2,CASSPGTTNNEQFF,TGTGCCAGCAGCCCCGGGACTACCAACAATGAGCAGTTCTTC
TRBV25-1,TRBJ1-1,-,TRBD1,CASGDRGTEAFF,TGTGCCAGCGGGGACAGGGGCACTGAAGCTTTCTTT
TRBV19,TRBJ2-1,-,TRBD2,CASSFRTSGTSYNEQFF,TGTGCCAGTAGTTTTCGGACTAGCGGAACCTCCTACAATGAGCAGTTCTTC
TRBV18,TRBJ1-2,-,TRBD1,CASSPAPDRVSSGYTF,TGTGCCAGCTCACCAGCCCCGGACAGGGTTTCAAGTGGCTACACCTTC
TRBV30,TRBJ2-3,-,-,CAWSEPDPDTQYF,TGTGCCTGGAGTGAGCCCGATCCAGATACGCAGTATTTT
TRBV5-4,TRBJ2-1,few,-,CASSLMASVYNEQFF,TGTGCCAGCAGCTTGATGGCTAGCGTCTACAATGAGCAGTTCTTC
TRBV6-5,TRBJ1-5,-,TRBD1,CASSPGQAKIFQHF,TGTGCCAGCAGCCCGGGACAGGCAAAAATTTTCCAGCATTTT
TRBV5-1,TRBJ2-3,-,TRBD1,CASSLNPDRGVADTQYF,TGCGCCAGCAGCCTTAACCCCGACAGGGGGGTCGCAGATACGCAGTATTTT
TRBV28,TRBJ1-4,-,-,CASSLMGLNRRGANEKLFF,TGTGCCAGCAGTTTAATGGGTCTAAACAGACGCGGGGCTAATGAAAAACTGTTTTTT
TRBV30,TRBJ1-1,-,-,CAWRVQGRGEAFF,TGTGCCTGGAGGGTACAGGGTCGTGGGGAAGCTTTCTTT
TRBV28,TRBJ2-7,-,-,CASSSGEKVQYF,TGTGCCAGCAGCTCAGGGGAAAAAGTGCAGTACTTC
TRBV29-1,TRBJ2-7,-,TRBD2,CSATPGLSPNYEQYF,TGCAGCGCAACCCCGGGACTATCACCCAACTACGAGCAGTACTTC
TRBV7-2,TRBJ2-1,-,-,CASSLYGGGAYEQFF,TGTGCCAGCAGCTTGTATGGAGGGGGGGCTTATGAGCAGTTCTTC